This entry features one T cell receptor beta chain sequence. These data are taken from a study of shared clonotypes between healthy human individuals. Sequencing was performed with immunoSEQ multiplex PCR; in TCRdb, only in-frame clones are kept and a portion is missing. The table has about 1.1 million clones, roughly 80% seen once; the top ten hold 0.89%. V lost 1 base to trimming and J lost 0 bases, with 6 bases between them. The CDR3 is 15 amino acids. Germline assignment: CDR1 KGHSH and CDR2 LQKENI. This receptor was taken from a man aged 18-30 years in good health. Some clones in this sample may be carry-over from other donors' samples. Input material: memory CD4+ T cells from PBMCs. Stated subset: CD45RA-negative fraction. The J gene is TRBJ1-4, the V gene TRBV18, with a tentative D call TRBD1 (5 bases). The CDR3 region has the DNA TGTGCCAGCTCACCACAGGGGCCAACTAATGAAAAACTGTTTTTT. Its protein is CASSPQGPTNEKLFF.